Presented here are 9 T cell receptor beta chains from one specimen sequenced in a study of Ad26.COV2.S vaccination and SARS-CoV-2 variants. Some clones are missing from TCRdb's copy, which holds only in-frame ones; the method was immunoSEQ multiplex PCR. Among 300,000 to 350,000 clones listed, about 82% were seen once. As for treatment: around 19 received Ad26.COV2.S at low or high dose, single or two shots; 5 received placebo; per-sample allocation not given. The samples were gathered on day 63 after the first injection of vaccine or placebo. The sample consisted of peripheral blood, taken in a trial of Ad26.COV2.S vaccine versus placebo. Receptor source: a person aged 18-60 years who received the Ad26.COV2.S COVID-19 vaccine or a placebo.

The chain combines TRBV6-6 with TRBJ1-1; TRBD1 matches at 8 bases. Germline V CDR1 and CDR2: MNHNY, SVGAGI (reference sequence). The V segment lost 0 bases and the J segment 3 bases; nucleotides outside the gene matches: 0. The CDR3 runs to 14 residues. As DNA, the CDR3 is TGTGCCAGCAGTTACTCGACAGGGGACACTGAAGCTTTCTTT. Translating it yields CASSYSTGDTEAFF.

This sequence joins TRBV4-2 and TRBJ2-6; D is ambiguous. V dropped 1 base and J dropped 0 bases, with 13 bases sitting between them. Germline CDR1 is LGHNA and CDR2 is YNFKEQ. CDR3 size: 18 residues. The CDR3 DNA is TGTGCCAGCAGCCAAGCCTTCGCCGAAGGCTCTGGGGCCAACGTCCTGACTTTC. Amino acid sequence: CASSQAFAEGSGANVLTF.

This clone was recorded only once. The chain links TRBV19 to TRBJ2-2; 9 nucleotides match TRBD1. The CDR3 extends over 14 amino acids. Trimming at V came to 8 bases and at J to 3 bases, leaving 4 bases not matched to a gene. Germline V CDR1 and CDR2: LNHDA, SQIVND (reference sequence). The CDR3 DNA follows: TGTGCCAGTCGGACAGGGGAATACACCGGGGAGCTGTTTTTT. Its translation is CASRTGEYTGELFF.

The chain's CDR3 is CAISTPQGAYTEAFF. CDR3 nucleotide sequence: TGTGCCATCAGTACCCCTCAGGGGGCTTACACTGAAGCTTTCTTT. This chain links TRBV10-3 with TRBJ1-1; TRBD1 matches 8 bases. The CDR3 contains 15 residues. Per germline, CDR1 ENHRY and CDR2 SYGVKD. With 5 bases clipped from V and 3 bases from J, the junction kept 8 bases outside the gene matches.

V and J are TRBV9 and TRBJ2-1, with D perhaps TRBD2 (6 bases). The ends were cut back, 2 bases at V and 0 bases at J, with 9 bases in the middle. The CDR3 is 15 amino acids. Germline V gene data show CDR1 as SGDLS and CDR2 as YYNGEE. The CDR3 spells CASSVGGNSYNEQFF. CDR3 DNA: TGTGCCAGCAGCGTCGGCGGGAACTCCTACAATGAGCAGTTCTTC.

V is TRBV5-4 and J is TRBJ2-1, with TRBD1 matching 9 bases. Germline-derived CDR1 and CDR2 are SGHNT and YYREEE (reference sequence). The V segment lost 5 bases and the J segment 3 bases; nucleotides outside the gene matches: 12. The CDR3 is 17 amino acids. The CDR3 spells CASSSQGGTGFYNEQFF. CDR3 bases: TGTGCCAGCAGTTCCCAAGGGGGGACAGGGTTCTACAATGAGCAGTTCTTC. The entire variable domain, with the rest obtained from reference TRBV5-4 and TRBJ2-1, is as follows: ETGVTQSPTHLIKTRGQQVTLRCSSQSGHNTVSWYQQALGQGPQFIFQYYREEENGRGNFPPRFSGLQFPNYSSELNVNALELDDSALYLCASSSQGGTGFYNEQFFGPGTRLTVL.

V and J are TRBV10-3 and TRBJ2-1; D unclear. The CDR3 spans 15 residues. Trimming took 11 bases from V and 3 from J, leaving 20 bases between them. CDR1 is ENHRY and CDR2 is SYGVKD in the germline V gene. The CDR3: CASRPEAGYYNEQFF. As DNA, the CDR3 is TGTGCCTCTAGGCCCGAAGCTGGGTACTACAATGAGCAGTTCTTC.

This chain links TRBV6-6 with TRBJ1-6; the match to TRBD1 covers 12 bases. This CDR3 comprises 18 residues. J lost 5 bases, V lost 5 bases, and 10 bases had no gene match. The germline gives CDR1 MNHNY, CDR2 SVGAGI (reference sequence). The CDR3: CASSRTGTGGPDNSPLHF. The CDR3, as DNA: TGTGCCAGCAGTCGTACCGGGACAGGGGGCCCCGATAATTCACCCCTCCACTTT.

The chain employs TRBV6-5 and TRBJ1-1; the D is unclear. The CDR3 is 14 amino acids. Germline CDR1 MNHEY, CDR2 SVGAGI. V lost 7 bases and J lost 3, with 15 bases in between. The CDR3 coding sequence is TGTGCCAGCAATATGGGAGTCGACTACACTGAAGCTTTCTTT. It specifies CASNMGVDYTEAFF.